This passage covers 3 T cell receptor beta chains from one sample sequenced in a study of shared clonotypes between healthy human individuals. The method was immunoSEQ multiplex PCR; TCRdb's version includes in-frame clones alone and lacks a portion of them. The sample records a few hundred thousand clones, around 77% being singletons. Sequenced sample: PBMCs. These receptor sequences come from a woman aged 40 to 50 in good health. Some clones in this sample may be carry-over from other donors' samples.

This chain links TRBV6-5 with TRBJ2-3; D is undetermined. The CDR3 spans 12 residues. The germline gives CDR1 MNHEY, CDR2 SVGAGI. Trimming took off 6 bases at V and 6 bases at J, with 10 bases between the two ends. CDR3 region: CASSQSMDTQYF. The CDR3 DNA reads as TGTGCCAGCAGCCAGAGCATGGATACGCAGTATTTT.

This clone was counted a few times. A much larger clone sits a single nucleotide away, making a read error possible. This rearrangement joins TRBV2 to TRBJ2-7; 9 bases align to TRBD1. CDR1 and CDR2 (germline): SNHLY, FYNNEI. This CDR3 is built from 13 residues. The CDR3 coding sequence is TGTGCCAGCAGGGGGACAGGGCAATACGTGCAGTACTTC. Translating it yields CASRGTGQYVQYF.

The rearrangement links TRBV19 to TRBJ1-5, with TRBD1 as a possible D gene (6 bases). Germline CDR1 LNHDA, CDR2 SQIVND (reference sequence). The CDR3 totals 15 residues. Trimming removed 3 bases from V and 0 bases from J, with 9 bases in between. The CDR3 DNA is TGTGCCAGTAGTATGAACAGGGATAGCAATCAGCCCCAGCATTTT. Translation gives CASSMNRDSNQPQHF.